Listed below are T cell receptor beta chains from one sample, sequenced in a study of response to subunit inactivated influenza vaccine. TCRdb itself ran the RT-PCR reads through MiXCR, one entry per CDR3 protein. The top ten hold around 9.6% of the sample, which has 800,000 or so distinct CDR3 sequences, around 20% seen once. Sequences were derived from PBMCs from blood, sampled more than 4 days after vaccination. Every receptor here comes from a man aged 45 to 65 who received an inactivated influenza vaccine. CDR3s include the opening cysteine and the closing phenylalanine or tryptophan. Each record gives: J gene, clone size, D gene, V gene, CDR3 DNA, CDR3 protein. The D gene is left open where the match is weak. Only part of the rows carry a size: once, few, many, or a class if the clone is expanded.

J gene: TRBJ1-2; clone size: .; D gene: .; V gene: TRBV3-1; CDR3 DNA: TGTGCCAGCAGCCAAGTCGGCCTCCCAGGGGCTAACTATGGCTACACCTTC; CDR3 protein: CASSQVGLPGANYGYTF
J gene: TRBJ1-5; clone size: few; D gene: TRBD1; V gene: TRBV7-2; CDR3 DNA: TGTGCCAGCAGCTTAGGGGACAGGGGGCGCGGTCAGCCCCAGCATTTT; CDR3 protein: CASSLGDRGRGQPQHF
J gene: TRBJ1-1; clone size: .; D gene: TRBD1; V gene: TRBV5-5; CDR3 DNA: TGTGCCAGCAGCTACTGGGGACAGGGGGACACTGAAGCTTTCTTT; CDR3 protein: CASSYWGQGDTEAFF
J gene: TRBJ1-5; clone size: .; D gene: .; V gene: TRBV11-2; CDR3 DNA: TGTGCCAGCAGCCCTAACCTGGGAGATCAGCCCCAGCATTTT; CDR3 protein: CASSPNLGDQPQHF
J gene: TRBJ2-7; clone size: few; D gene: TRBD1; V gene: TRBV20-1; CDR3 DNA: TGCAGTGCGGGACAGGGGAATAGCGAGCAGTACTTC; CDR3 protein: CSAGQGNSEQYF
J gene: TRBJ1-2; clone size: few; D gene: .; V gene: TRBV6-2/TRBV6-3; CDR3 DNA: TGTGCCAGCTCTCAAGGGGCCTATGGCTACACCTTC; CDR3 protein: CASSQGAYGYTF
J gene: TRBJ2-7; clone size: .; D gene: TRBD2; V gene: TRBV20-1; CDR3 DNA: TGCAGTGCAAAGACTAGCGGGGGTTTGGGCGAGCAGTACTTC; CDR3 protein: CSAKTSGGLGEQYF
J gene: TRBJ2-1; clone size: many; D gene: TRBD1; V gene: TRBV12-3/TRBV12-4; CDR3 DNA: TGTGCCAGCAGCCACCGGGACAGGGGGTTGAATGAGCAGTTCTTC; CDR3 protein: CASSHRDRGLNEQFF
J gene: TRBJ2-1; clone size: few; D gene: .; V gene: TRBV24-1; CDR3 DNA: TGTGCCACCAGTTGGGGGGCGTCCTACAATGAGCAGTTCTTC; CDR3 protein: CATSWGASYNEQFF
J gene: TRBJ2-5; clone size: .; D gene: .; V gene: TRBV27; CDR3 DNA: TGTGCCAGCAGTTTATGGGGGCAAAATGGAGAGACCCAGTACTTC; CDR3 protein: CASSLWGQNGETQYF
J gene: TRBJ2-6; clone size: few; D gene: .; V gene: TRBV12-3/TRBV12-4; CDR3 DNA: TGTGCCAGCAGTTCAGCCTCTGGGGCCAACGTCCTGACTTTC; CDR3 protein: CASSSASGANVLTF
J gene: TRBJ1-5; clone size: few; D gene: .; V gene: TRBV6-2/TRBV6-3; CDR3 DNA: TGTGCCAGCAGTTATTCAGGGGCCGGCAATCAGCCCCAGCATTTT; CDR3 protein: CASSYSGAGNQPQHF
J gene: TRBJ2-2; clone size: few; D gene: TRBD2; V gene: TRBV4-1; CDR3 DNA: TGCGCCAGCAGCCAAGATAGACAGCGGGGGCAGACCGGGGAGCTGTTTTTT; CDR3 protein: CASSQDRQRGQTGELFF
J gene: TRBJ1-2; clone size: few; D gene: .; V gene: TRBV4-3; CDR3 DNA: TGCGCCAGCAGCCAAGAGACCAGGGTCGTCCATGGCTACACCTTC; CDR3 protein: CASSQETRVVHGYTF
J gene: TRBJ2-5; clone size: few; D gene: .; V gene: TRBV18; CDR3 DNA: TGTGCCAGCTCACCTCCACAGCGGTCTCAAGAGACCCAGTACTTC; CDR3 protein: CASSPPQRSQETQYF
J gene: TRBJ2-7; clone size: .; D gene: TRBD1; V gene: TRBV28; CDR3 DNA: TGTGCCAGCAGCCTCAAACCGGGACAGGGGACTTACGAGCAGTACTTC; CDR3 protein: CASSLKPGQGTYEQYF
J gene: TRBJ2-6; clone size: few; D gene: .; V gene: TRBV20-1; CDR3 DNA: TGCAGTGCCCGGGAGACTGGGGCCAACGTCCTGACTTTC; CDR3 protein: CSARETGANVLTF
J gene: TRBJ2-1; clone size: .; D gene: TRBD2; V gene: TRBV20-1; CDR3 DNA: TGCAGTGCTATTCGGGGGACTAGCGGGTACAATGAGCAGTTCTTC; CDR3 protein: CSAIRGTSGYNEQFF
J gene: TRBJ1-5; clone size: .; D gene: TRBD1; V gene: TRBV2; CDR3 DNA: TGTGCCAGCACCACAGGACAGGGTGATCAGCCCCAGCATTTT; CDR3 protein: CASTTGQGDQPQHF
J gene: TRBJ1-5; clone size: many; D gene: .; V gene: TRBV12-3/TRBV12-4; CDR3 DNA: TGTGCCAGCAGTTGGGGGGCGAATCAGCCCCAGCATTTT; CDR3 protein: CASSWGANQPQHF
J gene: TRBJ1-6; clone size: .; D gene: .; V gene: TRBV6-2/TRBV6-3; CDR3 DNA: TGTGCCAGCAGCCCTCGGAGCGGGGGCTTTCTTTCACCCCTCCACTTT; CDR3 protein: CASSPRSGGFLSPLHF
J gene: TRBJ2-1; clone size: .; D gene: .; V gene: TRBV4-3; CDR3 DNA: TGCGCCAGCAGCCGAGTTTGGGCGGAGGCCTACAATGAGCAGTTCTTC; CDR3 protein: CASSRVWAEAYNEQFF
J gene: TRBJ2-2; clone size: .; D gene: .; V gene: TRBV7-6; CDR3 DNA: TGTGCCAGCAGTCCTGGGGCACTGAACACCGGGGAGCTGTTTTTT; CDR3 protein: CASSPGALNTGELFF
J gene: TRBJ2-1; clone size: few; D gene: .; V gene: TRBV20-1; CDR3 DNA: TGCAGTGCTAGAGATAGTGGCGGCCTATTGGTTCCGACCAGATACAATGAGCAGTTCTTC; CDR3 protein: CSARDSGGLLVPTRYNEQFF
J gene: TRBJ2-1; clone size: many; D gene: .; V gene: TRBV29-1; CDR3 DNA: TGCAGCGTTGCGTGGATGAACAATGAGCAGTTCTTC; CDR3 protein: CSVAWMNNEQFF